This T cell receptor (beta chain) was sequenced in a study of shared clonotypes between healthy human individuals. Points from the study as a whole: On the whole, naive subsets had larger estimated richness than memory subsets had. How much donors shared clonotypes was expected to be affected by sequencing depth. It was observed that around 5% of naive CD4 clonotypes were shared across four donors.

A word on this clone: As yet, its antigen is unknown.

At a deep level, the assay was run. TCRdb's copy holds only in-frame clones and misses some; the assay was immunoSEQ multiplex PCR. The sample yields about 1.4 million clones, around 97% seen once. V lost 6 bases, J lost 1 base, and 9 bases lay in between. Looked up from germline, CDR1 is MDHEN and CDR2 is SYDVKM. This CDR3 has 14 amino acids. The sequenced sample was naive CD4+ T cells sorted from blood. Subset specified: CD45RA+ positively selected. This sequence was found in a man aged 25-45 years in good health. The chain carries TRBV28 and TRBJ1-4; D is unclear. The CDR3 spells CASREDLTNEKLFF. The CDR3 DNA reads TGTGCCAGCAGGGAAGACCTAACTAATGAAAAACTGTTTTTT.